The clone carrying this T cell receptor (beta chain) has just one count. Its cognate antigen is unknown. Mismatch with germline at one junction end may stem from a read error. A multiplex PCR was run with 60 Vbeta primers and 13 Jbeta primers. The protocol was immunoSEQ multiplex PCR, while the TCRdb copy is restricted to in-frame clones and leaves out a portion. Of 160,000 or so clones in the sample, roughly 79% were seen once. This entry is derived from a study of cytomegalovirus exposure and HLA in healthy donors. Study-wide results and caveats: About 87% or about 30% of the time was how often most TCR beta V segments were productive, according to an earlier analysis.

Germline V gene lookup returns CDR1 SGHTA and CDR2 FQGTGA. The CDR3 covers 13 residues. What was sequenced was PBMCs. V usage is TRBV7-3 and J usage is TRBJ2-6; tentative D call: TRBD1 (5 bases). The receptor comes from a man aged 40-49 years in good health and CMV-seronegative. The CDR3: CASLEPGANGLTF. The CDR3 bases are TGTGCCAGCCTGGAACCTGGGGCCAACGGCCTGACTTTC.